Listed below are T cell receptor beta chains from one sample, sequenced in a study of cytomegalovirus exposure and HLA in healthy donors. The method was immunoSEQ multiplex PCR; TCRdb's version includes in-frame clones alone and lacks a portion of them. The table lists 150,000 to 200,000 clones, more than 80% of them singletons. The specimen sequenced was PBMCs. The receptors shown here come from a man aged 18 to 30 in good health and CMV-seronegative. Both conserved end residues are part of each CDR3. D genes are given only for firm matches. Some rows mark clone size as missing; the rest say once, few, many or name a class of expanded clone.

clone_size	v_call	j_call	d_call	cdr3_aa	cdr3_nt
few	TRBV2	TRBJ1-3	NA	CASRRDYSGNTIYF	TGTGCCAGCAGGAGGGATTACTCTGGAAACACCATATATTTT
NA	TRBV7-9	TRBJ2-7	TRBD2	CASSLGGEKAYEQYF	TGTGCCAGCAGCTTGGGGGGGGAGAAGGCGTACGAGCAGTACTTC
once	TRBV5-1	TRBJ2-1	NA	CASSFFSWGQDEQFF	TGCGCCAGCAGCTTCTTCTCGTGGGGCCAAGATGAGCAGTTCTTC
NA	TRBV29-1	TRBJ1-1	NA	CSVKPGTYTEAFF	TGCAGCGTGAAACCCGGGACTTACACTGAAGCTTTCTTT
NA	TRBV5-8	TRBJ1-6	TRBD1	CASSRDRDSPLHF	TGTGCCAGCAGCCGGGACAGGGATTCACCCCTCCACTTT
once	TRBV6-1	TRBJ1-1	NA	CASSHLTLNTEAFF	TGTGCCAGCAGTCATCTGACTTTGAACACTGAAGCTTTCTTT
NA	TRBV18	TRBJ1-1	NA	CASSPTHRGTEAFF	TGTGCCAGCTCACCAACCCATCGGGGTACTGAAGCTTTCTTT
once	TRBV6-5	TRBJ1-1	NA	CASSYGGEAFF	TGTGCCAGCAGTTATGGAGGGGAAGCTTTCTTT
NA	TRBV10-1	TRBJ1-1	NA	CASSDQTGNTEAFF	TGCGCCAGCAGTGATCAGACAGGGAACACTGAAGCTTTCTTT
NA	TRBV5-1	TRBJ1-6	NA	CASSYVAGRAAADSPLHF	TGCGCCAGCAGCTACGTAGCTGGCAGGGCCGCCGCGGATTCACCCCTCCACTTT
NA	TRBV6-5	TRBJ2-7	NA	CASSYLARESEQYF	TGTGCCAGCAGTTACCTCGCCCGAGAAAGCGAGCAGTACTTC
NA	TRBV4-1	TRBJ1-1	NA	CASSHGETEAFF	TGCGCCAGCAGCCACGGGGAAACTGAAGCTTTCTTT
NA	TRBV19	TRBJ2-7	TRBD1	CASSPTGGSYEQYF	TGTGCCAGTAGCCCGACAGGGGGCTCCTACGAGCAGTACTTC
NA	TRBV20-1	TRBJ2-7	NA	CSAPRYNEQYF	TGCAGTGCCCCCAGATACAACGAGCAGTACTTC
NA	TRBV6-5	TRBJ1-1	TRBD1	CASSTETGTPEAFF	TGTGCCAGCAGTACCGAGACAGGGACCCCTGAAGCTTTCTTT
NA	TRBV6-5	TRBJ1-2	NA	CASSYTVTKEGYTF	TGTGCCAGCAGTTATACGGTGACAAAAGAAGGCTACACCTTC
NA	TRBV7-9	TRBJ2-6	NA	CASSPRSGANVLTF	TGTGCCAGCAGCCCGAGGTCTGGGGCCAACGTCCTGACTTTC
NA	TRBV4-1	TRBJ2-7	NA	CASSQGPDRPSYEQYF	TGCGCCAGCAGCCAAGGTCCCGACAGGCCTTCCTACGAGCAGTACTTC
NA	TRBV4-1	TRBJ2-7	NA	CASSQDASCEQYF	TGCGCCAGCAGCCAAGATGCGAGTTGCGAGCAGTACTTC
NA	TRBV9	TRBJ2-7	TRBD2	CASSVGGRAYEQYF	TGTGCCAGCAGCGTAGGTGGGAGGGCATACGAGCAGTACTTC
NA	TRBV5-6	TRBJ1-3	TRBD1	CASSSPTGSGNTIYF	TGTGCCAGCAGCTCCCCGACAGGGTCTGGAAACACCATATATTTT
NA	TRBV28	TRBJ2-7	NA	CASSPAPAGYEQYF	TGTGCCAGCAGCCCGGCCCCAGCCGGGTACGAGCAGTACTTC
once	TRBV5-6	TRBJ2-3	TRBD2	CASSAAGVTDTQYF	TGTGCCAGCAGCGCAGCGGGAGTTACAGATACGCAGTATTTT
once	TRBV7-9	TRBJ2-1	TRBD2	CASSSASGSNEQFF	TGTGCCAGCAGCTCGGCTAGCGGGAGTAATGAGCAGTTCTTC
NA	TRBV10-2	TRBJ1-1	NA	CASSESTGWHTEAFF	TGCGCCAGCAGTGAGTCCACAGGGTGGCACACTGAAGCTTTCTTT
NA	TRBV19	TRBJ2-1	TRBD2	CASSTPGLGYNEQFF	TGTGCCAGTAGCACCCCGGGACTAGGTTACAATGAGCAGTTCTTC
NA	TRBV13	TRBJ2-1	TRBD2	CASSELAGVWNEQFF	TGTGCCAGCAGCGAACTAGCGGGAGTGTGGAATGAGCAGTTCTTC
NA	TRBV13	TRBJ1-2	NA	CASSLYRVPYGYTF	TGTGCCAGCAGCCTTTACAGGGTACCGTATGGCTACACCTTC
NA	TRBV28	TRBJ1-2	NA	CASTGTPGYGYTF	TGTGCCAGTACCGGGACACCGGGCTATGGCTACACCTTC